These T cell receptor beta chains were read from a single sample in a study of OX40 agonist ivuxolimab in advanced cancers. Generated by immunoSEQ multiplex PCR, the TCRdb table keeps only in-frame clones and is missing some. This sample has about 58,000 clones; about nine tenths occur once, and the top ten carry 3.5% to 4%. This sample comprised CD4+ or CD8+ T cells sorted from blood, obtained in a trial of the OX40 agonist ivuxolimab. Source of these receptors: an adult with an advanced solid tumor such as melanoma, head and neck, liver or kidney cancer. Each CDR3 is given with its conserved first and last residue. D genes are given only for firm matches. The size of a clone is reported for some rows only, either as once, few or many, or as a class for expanded clones.

j_call clone_size v_call d_call cdr3_length cdr3_nt cdr3_aa
TRBJ2-7 . TRBV9 . 12 TGTGCCGGCAGCGCCACCGGCTACGAGCAGTACTTC CAGSATGYEQYF
TRBJ2-7 . TRBV7-9 . 11 TGTGCCAGCAGCTACGGGGGAGAGCAGTACTTC CASSYGGEQYF
TRBJ2-6 . TRBV4-2 . 15 TGTGCCAGCAGCCAAGGCGTTTCTGGGGCCAACGTCCTGACTTTC CASSQGVSGANVLTF
TRBJ2-2 . TRBV11-1 . 17 TGTGCCAGCAGCTCCATTTGGGACACGGGGAACACCGGGGAGCTGTTTTTT CASSSIWDTGNTGELFF
TRBJ2-1 . TRBV6-5 . 13 TGTGCCAGCAGTTACTCCACGAGCCATGAGCAGTTCTTC CASSYSTSHEQFF
TRBJ2-1 . TRBV28 . 17 TGTGCCAGCAGTCCCCGGAGGGGGGTGGGAGACAGCAATGAGCAGTTCTTC CASSPRRGVGDSNEQFF
TRBJ2-1 . TRBV6-1 . 9 TGTGCCAGCAGCCAAGGGCAGTTCTTC CASSQGQFF
TRBJ2-1 . TRBV29-1 TRBD1 14 TGCAGCGTTGAAGACTCAGGACAGGGTTATGAGCAGTTCTTC CSVEDSGQGYEQFF
TRBJ2-7 once TRBV13 . 13 TGTGCCAGCAGCTTAGGGTTCGGAGGCGAGCAGTACTTC CASSLGFGGEQYF
TRBJ2-1 . TRBV30 TRBD2 14 TGTGCCTGGAGGTTAGCGGGGATCCACAATGAGCAGTTCTTC CAWRLAGIHNEQFF
TRBJ1-1 . TRBV4-3 . 14 TGCGCCAGCAGCCAAGATCGTGACGGGACTGAAGCTTTCTTT CASSQDRDGTEAFF
TRBJ1-2 . TRBV19 . 14 TGTGCCAGTAGTATGAGGGGCAAAGCGTATGGCTACACCTTC CASSMRGKAYGYTF
TRBJ2-1 . TRBV29-1 TRBD2 15 TGCAGCGGAGTGCGGGAGGGCCCCGTCTTGGGTGAGCAGTTCTTC CSGVREGPVLGEQFF
TRBJ1-3 . TRBV4-3 . 15 TGCGCCAGCAGCCAAGATTGGGGGACTGGAAACACCATATATTTT CASSQDWGTGNTIYF
TRBJ1-2 . TRBV27 . 14 TGTGCCAGTCAACCTGCGGGGCGCGACTATGGCTACACCTTC CASQPAGRDYGYTF
TRBJ1-1 . TRBV7-6 TRBD1 13 TGTGCCAGCAGTTCGACAGGGTCGGGTGAAGCTTTCTTT CASSSTGSGEAFF
TRBJ2-6 . TRBV6-1 . 14 TGTGCCAGCAGTGAAGGCTCTGGGGCCAACGTCCTGACTTTC CASSEGSGANVLTF
TRBJ2-5 . TRBV18 . 14 TGTGCCAGCTCACCGGAGTTGGGGTTGGAGACCCAGTACTTC CASSPELGLETQYF
TRBJ2-7 medium-sized TRBV7-9 . 13 TGTGCCAGCAGCCCAGGACTATCTGACGAGCAGTACTTC CASSPGLSDEQYF
TRBJ2-7 few TRBV7-9 . 15 TGTGCCAGCAGCCCCGAGGGTAGCGGCATATACGAGCAGTACTTC CASSPEGSGIYEQYF
TRBJ2-5 . TRBV5-4 TRBD2 15 TGTGCCAGCAGCCCGGGACTAGCGTACCAAGAGACCCAGTACTTC CASSPGLAYQETQYF
TRBJ2-7 . TRBV27 . 15 TGTGCCAGCAGTACCGTCGCAGGTTACAGCTACGAGCAGTACTTC CASSTVAGYSYEQYF